The 23 T cell receptor beta chains reported below all come from one sample, sequenced in a study of cytomegalovirus exposure and HLA in healthy donors. The PCR was carried out with 60 Vbeta primers and 13 Jbeta primers. The data were produced by immunoSEQ multiplex PCR, yet TCRdb's version contains in-frame clones alone and is incomplete. The table records around 190,000 clones, around 84% of them present only once. The sample comprised PBMCs. Receptor source: a woman between 18 and 29 years old in good health and CMV-seronegative.

V usage is TRBV19 and J usage is TRBJ2-5; TRBD2 aligns across 10 bases. The CDR3 is 15 residues long. The junction had 2 bases not matched to a gene; V was cut back by 2 bases and J by 2 bases. Germline V gene data show CDR1 as LNHDA and CDR2 as SQIVND (reference sequence). CDR3: CASSISGGEQETQYF. The CDR3 bases are TGTGCCAGTAGTATAAGCGGGGGGGAACAAGAGACCCAGTACTTC.

J is TRBJ2-1 and V is TRBV4-2, with 7 bases that match TRBD2. Per the germline V gene, CDR1 is LGHNA and CDR2 is YNFKEQ. V shed 1 base, J shed 1 base, and the junction held 7 bases outside the gene matches. This CDR3 comprises 17 residues. CDR3 DNA: TGTGCCAGCAGCCAAGGGGGGAGAGCGGGGTCCTACAATGAGCAGTTCTTC. It translates to CASSQGGRAGSYNEQFF.

In the case of this clone: The same CDR3 is also encoded by other DNA sequences in this sample. Written as DNA, the CDR3 is TGTGCCAGCAGCTTGACCAGCGGGGGATACAATGAGCAGTTCTTC. Protein sequence: CASSLTSGGYNEQFF. J is TRBJ2-1 and V is TRBV7-9; 8 bases map to TRBD2. The CDR3 loop spans 15 amino acids. J lost 4 bases, V lost 3 bases, and 5 bases had no gene match. Germline CDR1 is SEHNR and CDR2 is FQNEAQ (reference sequence).

The chain joins TRBV5-5 to TRBJ1-2; 7 bases are shared with TRBD1. CDR1 SGHKS and CDR2 YYEKEE come from the germline V gene (reference sequence). This CDR3 region has 16 residues. Losses at the gene ends were 0 bases for V and 1 base for J; bases not matched to a gene: 6. The CDR3 DNA reads TGTGCCAGCAGCTTGGAAGGGGGCCCCTATAACTATGGCTACACCTTC. Its translation is CASSLEGGPYNYGYTF.

The chain combines TRBV10-3 with TRBJ2-1; D ambiguous. The CDR3 length is 12 residues. Looked up from germline, CDR1 is ENHRY and CDR2 is SYGVKD. V lost 5 bases to trimming and J lost 10 bases, with 12 bases between them. CDR3 amino acids: CAISLLSKEQFF. CDR3 nucleotide sequence: TGTGCCATCAGTTTACTATCTAAGGAGCAGTTCTTC.

The V gene is TRBV30, the J gene TRBJ2-7; the D gene is possibly TRBD2 (6 bases). Trimming left V 4 bases short and J 0 bases short, with 13 bases between. CDR3 size: 14 residues. The germline V gene encodes CDR1 GTSNPN and CDR2 SVGIG (reference sequence). CDR3 coding DNA: TGTGCCTGGATGGTCGGGAGTAGCTCCTACGAGCAGTACTTC. This encodes CAWMVGSSSYEQYF.

This sequence joins TRBV28 and TRBJ1-4, with TRBD1 matching over 7 bases. CDR1 and CDR2 (germline): MDHEN, SYDVKM. V dropped 2 bases and J dropped 7; count of bases not matched to a gene: 7. The length of the CDR3 is 15 residues. The CDR3 spells CASSLRGGAGEKLFF. The CDR3 region has the DNA TGTGCCAGCAGTTTAAGAGGGGGCGCCGGTGAAAAACTGTTTTTT.

The gene calls are TRBV28 and TRBJ1-5; D may be TRBD1 (6 bases). Germline values: CDR1 MDHEN, CDR2 SYDVKM. This CDR3 contains 13 residues. The ends were cut back, 5 bases at V and 4 bases at J, with 9 bases in the middle. CDR3 coding DNA: TGTGCCAGCAGTATAGGGGGAAATCAGCCCCAGCATTTT. Translating it yields CASSIGGNQPQHF.

V gene TRBV10-1 combines with J gene TRBJ2-1, with TRBD1 matching 9 bases. This CDR3 comprises 14 residues. V lost 4 bases, J lost 6 bases, and 4 bases stayed unmatched. Germline CDR1 is WNHNN and CDR2 is SYGVQD (reference sequence). In nucleotides, the CDR3 is TGCGCCAGCAGTGGGGAGACAGGGGGCAATGAGCAGTTCTTC. Translating it yields CASSGETGGNEQFF.

The J gene is TRBJ1-2, the V gene TRBV19; D gene uncertain. The V gene lost 3 bases and the J gene lost 3 bases, with 11 bases spanning the gap. The CDR3 sequence is 14 residues long. Germline CDR1 and CDR2: LNHDA and SQIVND (reference sequence). CDR3 amino acids: CASSIKWEDYGYTF. In nucleotides, the CDR3 is TGTGCCAGTAGTATTAAGTGGGAGGACTATGGCTACACCTTC.

The gene calls are TRBV2 and TRBJ1-5; weak D call: TRBD1 (6 bases). Looked up from germline, CDR1 is SNHLY and CDR2 is FYNNEI. The V end was cut by 6 bases, the J end by 2 bases, with 20 bases between. This CDR3 contains 17 residues. The CDR3 sequence: CASRGGGGGFGNQPQHF. The CDR3 bases are TGTGCCAGCAGGGGGGGAGGGGGGGGCTTTGGCAATCAGCCCCAGCATTTT.

The chain has TRBV19 and TRBJ2-7; 7 bases line up with TRBD2. This CDR3 has 13 residues. With V trimmed by 5 bases and J by 7 bases, 8 bases remained unmatched. Germline loops: CDR1 LNHDA, CDR2 SQIVND (reference sequence). The CDR3: CASSFRGSGEQYF. The CDR3 DNA reads as TGTGCCAGTAGTTTTCGCGGGAGCGGGGAGCAGTACTTC.

This clone appeared a single time. V usage is TRBV5-4 and J usage is TRBJ2-7; 9 bases map to TRBD1. The CDR3 length is 14 residues. With 4 bases clipped from V and 2 bases from J, the junction kept 4 bases outside the gene matches. In germline, CDR1 is SGHNT, CDR2 YYREEE (reference sequence). The CDR3 sequence is CASSTRDRAYEQYF. The CDR3 nucleotides read TGTGCCAGCAGCACCCGGGACAGGGCCTACGAGCAGTACTTC.

The chain joins TRBV13 to TRBJ2-1; 11 nucleotides align to TRBD2. This CDR3 contains 17 residues. V trimming: 5 bases; J trimming: 8 bases; junction bases outside the gene matches: 14. From germline, CDR1 is PRHDT and CDR2 FYEKMQ (reference sequence). For the CDR3, the DNA is TGTGCCAGCAGCGTAACTACACTAGCGGGAGAGCGATATGAGCAGTTCTTC. Translating gives CASSVTTLAGERYEQFF.

The chain joins TRBV7-2 to TRBJ2-5, with D perhaps TRBD1 (6 bases). The J call may not be correct, given that the DNA end is closer to TRBJ2-7. This CDR3 has 14 amino acids. Germline CDR1 and CDR2: SGHTA and FQGNSA. The CDR3: CASSYGQIPYEQYF. CDR3 coding DNA: TGTGCCAGCAGCTACGGACAGATCCCCTACGAGCAGTACTTC.

The V and J genes are TRBV6-5 and TRBJ1-3; possible D gene TRBD1, 6 bases. V lost 3 bases and J lost 4, with 13 bases in between. Germline V CDR1 and CDR2: MNHEY, SVGAGI. The length of the CDR3 is 15 residues. The CDR3 DNA reads TGTGCCAGCAGTTATTCTACAGGGCCAGGAAACACCATATATTTT. Its translation: CASSYSTGPGNTIYF.

This sequence joins TRBV19 and TRBJ2-7; D is possibly TRBD2 (5 bases). V was pared by 1 base and J by 6 bases, with 28 bases between. This CDR3 contains 19 residues. Germline V gene data show CDR1 as LNHDA and CDR2 as SQIVND (reference sequence). CDR3 amino acids: CASSIAPRAPGERSREQYF. The CDR3 bases are TGTGCCAGTAGTATAGCTCCGAGGGCCCCGGGCGAAAGGAGTCGCGAGCAGTACTTC.

The chain links TRBV5-6 to TRBJ1-2; maybe TRBD1 (5 bases). The CDR3 consists of 12 residues. Germline CDR1 is SGHDT and CDR2 is YYEEEE. Between the trimmed V and J ends, which lost 4 bases and 5 bases, there was a span of 9 bases. CDR3 amino acids: CASSRDRYGYTF. The DNA of the CDR3 is TGTGCCAGCAGCCGAGACAGATATGGCTACACCTTC.

This clone occurred once. The chain recombines TRBV7-2 with TRBJ1-3, with unresolved D. CDR1 is SGHTA, CDR2 FQGNSA, per germline. The CDR3 totals 15 residues. Trimming removed 5 bases at V and 0 bases at J, with 11 bases between. The CDR3, as DNA: TGTGCCAGCAGCCCGGCGAGGCACTCTGGAAACACCATATATTTT. Its protein product is CASSPARHSGNTIYF.

The chain joins TRBV29-1 to TRBJ1-2; TRBD1 aligns across 9 bases. V was pared by 1 base and J by 3 bases, with 0 bases of the junction left unmatched. This CDR3 has 13 residues. Per the germline V gene, CDR1 is SQVTM and CDR2 is ANQGSEA. CDR3 sequence (DNA): TGCAGCGTTGAAGGGACAGGGGACTATGGCTACACCTTC. Encoded protein: CSVEGTGDYGYTF.

Points on this clone: The germline gene is not matched at one end of the junction; a read error may be the cause. V and J are TRBV7-7 and TRBJ2-7; TRBD2 matches at 11 bases. Germline V CDR1 and CDR2: SSHAT, FNYEAQ (reference sequence). The CDR3 spans 15 residues. CDR3 loop: CASSFSLAGGYEQYF. In DNA, the CDR3 is TGTGCTAGCAGCTTCTCGCTAGCGGGGGGCTACGAGCAGTACTTC.

This chain links TRBV2 with TRBJ1-2; D may be TRBD1 (6 bases). V was shortened by 8 bases and J by 2 bases, with 9 bases between the two germline ends. Germline V gene data show CDR1 as SNHLY and CDR2 as FYNNEI. The CDR3 runs 12 residues. CDR3 DNA sequence: TGTGCCAGCCAAACAGGGAACTATGGCTACACCTTC. Residues: CASQTGNYGYTF.

The chain is built from TRBV6-4 and TRBJ2-1; the match to TRBD2 covers 11 bases. J gave up 4 bases and V 0 bases, and 2 bases lay outside the gene matches. This CDR3 contains 16 residues. From germline, CDR1 is MRHNA and CDR2 SNTAGT. CDR3 protein: CASSDSTSGDYNEQFF. The CDR3 DNA is TGTGCCAGCAGTGACTCGACTAGCGGGGATTACAATGAGCAGTTCTTC.